This TCR beta chain came from a study of T-cell reconstitution after alpha-beta-depleted transplantation in children. Study-wide results and limits: Reportedly, alpha-beta T cells present about two months post-transplant originated from several hundred expanded clones of graft origin. Surviving recipient cells, namely T cells and thymic progenitors, were the source of high day-60 TCRbeta diversity in some patients. Newly generated T cells supplied most T-cell counts and diversity one year post-transplant.

Germline loops: CDR1 KGHDR, CDR2 SFDVKD. The CDR3 is made up of 16 amino acids. For this clonotype: Its antigen is undetermined. One end of the junction fails to match germline, which may point to a read error.

The library targeted TCRbeta and was prepared with unique molecular identifiers. MiXCR, run by TCRdb on the PCR reads, gives a single entry per CDR3 protein. Counted here are 600,000 to 800,000 distinct CDR3 sequences, roughly 14% occurring once; the ten biggest clones make up roughly 0.77%. This TCR was recovered from a girl aged 2-10 years with congenital amegakaryocytic thrombocytopenia, due to receive a stem cell transplant. The sample here was PBMCs, taken before TCRalphabeta/CD19-depleted stem cell transplant. V gene TRBV24-1 combines with J gene TRBJ1-2; D unclear. The CDR3 coding sequence is TGTGCCACCAGTGAGGGGAGTGGGTCGAAAGGCTATGGCTACTCCTTC. Translated, it gives CATSEGSGSKGYGYSF.